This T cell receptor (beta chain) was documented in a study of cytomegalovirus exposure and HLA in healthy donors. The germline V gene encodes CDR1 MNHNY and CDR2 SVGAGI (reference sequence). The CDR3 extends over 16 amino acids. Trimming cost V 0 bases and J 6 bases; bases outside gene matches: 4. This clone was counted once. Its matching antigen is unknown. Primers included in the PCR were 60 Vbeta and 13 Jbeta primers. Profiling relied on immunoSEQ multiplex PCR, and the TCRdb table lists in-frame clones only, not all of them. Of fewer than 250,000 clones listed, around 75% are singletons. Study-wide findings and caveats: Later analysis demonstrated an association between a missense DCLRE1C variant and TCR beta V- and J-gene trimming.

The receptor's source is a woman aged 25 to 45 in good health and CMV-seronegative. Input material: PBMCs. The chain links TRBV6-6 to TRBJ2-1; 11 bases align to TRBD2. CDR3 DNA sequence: TGTGCCAGCAGTTACTCTAGCGGGAGGGCCCCCAATGAGCAGTTCTTC. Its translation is CASSYSSGRAPNEQFF.